The next 5 T cell receptor beta chains were all read from a single sample in a study of T-cell memory formation after mild COVID-19. A single record per CDR3 protein comes from TCRdb applying MiXCR to the 5' RACE reads. This sample carries roughly 580,000 distinct CDR3 sequences, more than 15% of them seen once, and the ten largest clones take around 12%. Sequencing was carried out using PBMCs or a T cell subset sorted from them (not recorded which). All receptors derive from an adult woman who had mild COVID-19 (a few samples of this study predate the infection). Cell type and time point are not known.

The J gene is TRBJ1-5, the V gene TRBV4-1, with a possible D match to TRBD1 (6 bases). The CDR3 has 17 residues. V was cut by 0 bases and J by 2 bases, with 14 bases left in between. Germline CDR1 and CDR2: MGHRA and YSYEKL. CDR3 DNA: TGCGCCAGCAGCCAAGATGGCGGGGGGCCGGGCAATCAGCCCCAGCATTTT. It codes for CASSQDGGGPGNQPQHF.

This clonotype was observed a few times. This chain links TRBV20-1 with TRBJ2-1, with no clear D. The CDR3 totals 13 residues. Trimming cost V 3 bases and J 5 bases, with 11 bases left between them. CDR1 DFQATT and CDR2 SNEGSKA come from the germline V gene (reference sequence). The CDR3 reads CSASRRIHNEQFF. Here the CDR3 DNA reads TGCAGTGCTAGTCGGCGGATCCACAATGAGCAGTTCTTC.

Only a few counts were recorded for this clonotype. The V and J genes are TRBV7-6 and TRBJ1-2; TRBD1 might be the D (5 bases). V was cut by 5 bases and J by 3 bases, with 13 bases left in between. Germline V gene lookup returns CDR1 SGHVS and CDR2 FNYEAQ. The CDR3 has 14 residues. This CDR3 reads CASSPSAGDYGYTF. The CDR3 DNA follows: TGTGCCAGCAGCCCATCGGCGGGGGACTATGGCTACACCTTC.

V and J are TRBV19 and TRBJ2-7, with D perhaps matching TRBD1 (6 bases). The CDR3 has 14 amino acids. Germline CDR1 is LNHDA and CDR2 is SQIVND (reference sequence). V was clipped by 3 bases and J by 0 bases, with 9 bases between them. The CDR3 region is CASSIQTGSYEQYF. The CDR3 DNA reads as TGTGCCAGTAGTATCCAGACAGGCTCCTACGAGCAGTACTTC.

This clonotype occurred many times. The CDR3 is CASSLGLAVSYNEQFF. The CDR3 DNA is TGTGCCAGCTCACTGGGACTAGCGGTTTCCTACAATGAGCAGTTCTTC. The rearrangement links TRBV18 to TRBJ2-1; 11 nucleotides match TRBD2. Germline loops: CDR1 KGHSH, CDR2 LQKENI. V lost 4 bases, J lost 1 base, and 3 bases stayed unmatched. The CDR3 length is 16 residues.